The source of this TCR beta chain is a study of PD-1 blockade in classical Hodgkin lymphoma. About the research overall: Intravenous nivolumab at 3 mg/kg was given to patients every 2 weeks.

Every patient relapsed after autologous stem cell transplantation, and brentuximab vedotin exposure varied. Study observations and caveats: Baseline TCR diversity was reportedly lower in newly diagnosed patients than in healthy donors. It was reported as lower still in relapsed/refractory patients.

Here immunoSEQ multiplex PCR was the method, and the copy in TCRdb shows in-frame clones only, minus some. The sample has 25,000 or so clones; around 64% are singletons. A note on this clone: Its specificity is not known.

CDR1 SGHRS and CDR2 YFSETQ come from the germline V gene. V was clipped by 1 base and J by 4 bases; unmatched bases: 7. The CDR3 contains 16 residues. Source: peripheral blood mononuclear cells (PBMCs), taken before the second cycle of nivolumab. This sequence joins TRBV5-1 and TRBJ2-7, with 11 bases identical to TRBD2. This TCR was sampled from a human donor with classical Hodgkin lymphoma. CDR3 sequence (DNA): TGCGCCAGCAGCTTGTCGGCTAGCGGGGGGTCATACGAGCAGTACTTC. As protein: CASSLSASGGSYEQYF.